This TCR beta chain was captured in a study of blood T cell repertoires in COVID-19. In the study overall: COVID-19 samples collected from the United States, Italy and Spain covered acute and convalescent phases.

Profiling relied on immunoSEQ multiplex PCR, and the TCRdb table lists in-frame clones only, not all of them. The table shows 90,000 to 100,000 clones, with around 83% occurring only once. Source material: peripheral blood. This sequence originates from a man aged 60-69 years with acute or convalescent COVID-19.

The CDR3 loop is CASSLNSVYNSPLHF. The CDR3 bases are TGTGCCAGCAGCCTTAACAGTGTCTATAATTCACCCCTCCACTTT. J is TRBJ1-6 and V is TRBV7-2; D ambiguous. The V end was cut by 5 bases, the J end by 3 bases, with 11 bases between. CDR1 is SGHTA and CDR2 is FQGNSA in the germline V gene. CDR3 length equals 15 residues.